Sequencing of this T cell receptor beta chain was carried out in a study of blood T cell repertoires in COVID-19. Study in general: The analysed material was cDNA or gDNA that came from T cells, B-cell-depleted T cells, or PBMCs.

Seattle cases were enrolled at active infection and followed longitudinally. This table comes from immunoSEQ multiplex PCR, and its TCRdb copy is limited to in-frame clones, with some not included. The table lists about 200,000 clones, about 85% of them singletons, with about a tenth in the top ten. CDR3 length: 16 residues. V lost 3 bases and J lost 2, with 14 bases in between. Germline lookup yields CDR1 SGHTA and CDR2 FQGNSA. This TCR came from a woman in her forties or fifties with COVID-19, enrolled during active disease. Sample: peripheral blood. J is TRBJ2-1 and V is TRBV7-2; D is undetermined. CDR3 region: CASSLESQRPYNEQFF. The CDR3 coding sequence is TGTGCCAGCAGCTTGGAATCCCAGCGACCCTACAATGAGCAGTTCTTC.